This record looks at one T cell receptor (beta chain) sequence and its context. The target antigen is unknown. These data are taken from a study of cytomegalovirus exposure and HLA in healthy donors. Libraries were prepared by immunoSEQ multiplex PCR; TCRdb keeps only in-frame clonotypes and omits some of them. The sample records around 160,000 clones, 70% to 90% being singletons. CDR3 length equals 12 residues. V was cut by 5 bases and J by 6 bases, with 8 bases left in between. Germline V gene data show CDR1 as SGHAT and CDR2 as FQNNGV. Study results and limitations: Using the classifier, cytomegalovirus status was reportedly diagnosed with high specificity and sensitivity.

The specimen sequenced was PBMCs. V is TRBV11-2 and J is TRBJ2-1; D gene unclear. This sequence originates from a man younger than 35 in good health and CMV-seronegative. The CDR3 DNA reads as TGTGCCAGCAGCCACGAGCGCAATGAGCAGTTCTTC. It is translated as CASSHERNEQFF.